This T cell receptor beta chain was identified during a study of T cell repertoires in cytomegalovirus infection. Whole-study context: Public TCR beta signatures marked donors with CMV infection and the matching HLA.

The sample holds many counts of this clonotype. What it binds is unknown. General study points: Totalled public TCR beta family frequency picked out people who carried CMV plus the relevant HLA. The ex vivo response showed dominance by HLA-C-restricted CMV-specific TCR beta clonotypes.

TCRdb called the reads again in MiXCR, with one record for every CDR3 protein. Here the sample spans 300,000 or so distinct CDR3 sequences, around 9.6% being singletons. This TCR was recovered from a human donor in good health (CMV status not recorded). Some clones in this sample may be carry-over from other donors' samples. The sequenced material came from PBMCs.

The CDR3 DNA reads TGTGCCAGCAGTACTCAACTATCCCCCGGTGGGGGGAGGAACACTGAAGCTTTCTTT. Protein product: CASSTQLSPGGGRNTEAFF. V and J are TRBV6-5 and TRBJ1-1, with D possibly matching TRBD1 (5 bases). The V gene's germline CDR1 is MNHEY and CDR2 SVGAGI. Trimming took 5 bases from V and 1 from J, leaving 26 bases between them. This CDR3 is built from 19 residues.